Reported below is one T cell receptor beta chain. This specimen comes from a study of T cell repertoires in cytomegalovirus infection. TCRdb reprocessed the reads with MiXCR, giving one entry per CDR3 protein. The sample lists about 740,000 distinct CDR3 sequences; 35% were seen once. The CDR3 contains 12 residues. The V gene's germline CDR1 is LNHDA and CDR2 SQIVND (reference sequence). Trimming shortened V by 11 bases and J by 4 bases, and 14 bases separated the two germline ends. The sample taken for sequencing was PBMCs. This receptor was identified in a human donor in good health (CMV status not recorded). Some clones in this sample may be carry-over from other donors' samples. The rearrangement uses TRBV19 and TRBJ1-2; maybe TRBD1 (6 bases). CDR3: CAGSGGTYGYTF. The CDR3 region has the DNA TGTGCCGGCTCTGGGGGCACCTATGGCTACACCTTC.